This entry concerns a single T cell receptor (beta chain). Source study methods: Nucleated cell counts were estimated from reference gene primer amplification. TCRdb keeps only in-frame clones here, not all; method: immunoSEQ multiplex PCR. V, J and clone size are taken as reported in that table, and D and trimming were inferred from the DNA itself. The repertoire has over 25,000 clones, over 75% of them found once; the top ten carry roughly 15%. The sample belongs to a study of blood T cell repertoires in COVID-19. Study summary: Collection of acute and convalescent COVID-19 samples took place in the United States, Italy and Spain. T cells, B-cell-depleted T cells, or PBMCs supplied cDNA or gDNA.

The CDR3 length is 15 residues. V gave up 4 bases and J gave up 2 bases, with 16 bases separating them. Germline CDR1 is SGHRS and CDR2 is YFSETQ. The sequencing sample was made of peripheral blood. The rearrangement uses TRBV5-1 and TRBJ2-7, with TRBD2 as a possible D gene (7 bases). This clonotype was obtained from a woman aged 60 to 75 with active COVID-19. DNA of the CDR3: TGCGCCAGCAGCACAGGGACTATAGAGACCTACGAGCAGTACTTC. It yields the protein CASSTGTIETYEQYF.